These T cell receptor beta chains were read from a single sample in a study of Graves' ophthalmopathy and Graves' hyperthyroidism. TCRdb used MiXCR to reprocess the multiplex PCR reads, holding one entry per CDR3 protein. Of hundreds of thousands of distinct CDR3 sequences in the sample, roughly 20% are singletons; the top ten hold approximately 7.7%. Sample: peripheral blood. The receptors stem from a woman between 18 and 29 years old with stable Graves' hyperthyroidism. Some clones in this sample may be carry-over from other donors' samples. Both conserved end residues are part of each CDR3. The order of the fields is clone size, D gene, J gene, V gene, CDR3 protein, CDR3 DNA. D genes are given only for firm matches. Where a row states a size, it is once, few, many or the class of an expanded clone; other rows omit it.

few TRBD1 TRBJ2-5 TRBV12-5 CASGLDRGKETQYF TGTGCTAGTGGTTTGGACAGGGGGAAAGAGACCCAGTACTTC
many - TRBJ2-2 TRBV5-1 CASRRDNANTGELFF TGCGCCAGCAGAAGGGACAACGCGAACACCGGGGAGCTGTTTTTT
many - TRBJ2-7 TRBV12-3/TRBV12-4 CASNWQGLGYEQYF TGTGCCAGCAACTGGCAGGGGCTCGGGTACGAGCAGTACTTC
- TRBD1 TRBJ1-6 TRBV6-5 CASSYVGQGGSPLHF TGTGCCAGCAGTTACGTGGGACAGGGAGGATCACCCCTCCACTTT
many - TRBJ1-1 TRBV7-2 CASSLQVMNTEAFF TGTGCCAGCAGCTTACAGGTCATGAACACTGAAGCTTTCTTT
many TRBD1 TRBJ1-2 TRBV5-1 CASSDGTGFDGYTF TGCGCCAGCAGCGACGGGACAGGGTTTGATGGCTACACCTTC
- - TRBJ1-1 TRBV12-3/TRBV12-4 CASNPAGRATEAFF TGTGCCAGCAACCCCGCGGGCAGGGCGACGGAGGCTTTCTTT
- - TRBJ2-7 TRBV20-1 CSASRPSHYEQYF TGCAGTGCTAGTCGCCCCAGCCACTACGAGCAGTACTTC
- TRBD1 TRBJ1-1 TRBV6-1 CASSETGRGTEAFF TGTGCCAGCAGTGAGACAGGGAGAGGGACTGAAGCTTTCTTT
- - TRBJ1-2 TRBV27 CASRRDSWLHDGYTF TGTGCCAGCAGACGAGACAGTTGGTTACATGATGGCTACACCTTC
- - TRBJ1-2 TRBV30 CAWKSQVGGYTF TGTGCCTGGAAATCGCAAGTGGGAGGCTACACCTTC
many - TRBJ2-7 TRBV5-1 CASSFGLHRDKPTYEQYF TGCGCCAGCAGCTTTGGGCTACACCGGGACAAACCTACCTACGAGCAGTACTTC
- - TRBJ1-5 TRBV12-3/TRBV12-4 CASSWDLGGRNQPQHF TGTGCCAGCAGCTGGGACCTCGGGGGGCGAAATCAGCCCCAGCATTTT
- TRBD2 TRBJ2-5 TRBV6-1 CASRPWRGARETQYF TGTGCCAGCCGCCCCTGGCGGGGGGCGAGGGAGACCCAGTACTTC
- - TRBJ1-2 TRBV5-1 CASSLEGIRPQGYTF TGCGCCAGCAGCTTGGAGGGCATCAGACCTCAGGGCTACACCTTC
few - TRBJ1-1 TRBV5-1 CASSLGQAAPMNTEAFF TGCGCCAGCAGCTTGGGACAGGCTGCGCCAATGAACACTGAAGCTTTCTTT